The 28 T cell receptor beta chains given below trace back to one sample, sequenced in a study of blood T cell repertoires in COVID-19. The repertoire was sequenced with immunoSEQ multiplex PCR; TCRdb's copy has only in-frame clones and lacks some. Of more than 70,000 clones in the sample, 90% to 95% were seen once. The sample was peripheral blood. These receptors all come from a woman in her fifties or sixties in a cohort sampled during active COVID-19.

This chain joins TRBV2 and TRBJ2-1; 8 bases match TRBD1. Germline V gene sequence: CDR1 SNHLY, CDR2 FYNNEI. There are 15 residues in the CDR3. The V gene end was trimmed by 4 bases and the J gene end by 0 bases; junction bases not matched to a gene: 2. The CDR3 DNA follows: TGTGCCAGCAGTGGCACAGGGGGCTCCTACAATGAGCAGTTCTTC. Protein sequence: CASSGTGGSYNEQFF.

The gene calls are TRBV10-3 and TRBJ1-4; D unclear. CDR1 and CDR2 (germline): ENHRY, SYGVKD. Between the trimmed V and J ends, which lost 11 bases and 5 bases, there was a span of 9 bases. This CDR3 has 11 residues. CDR3 DNA sequence: TGTGCCTTCGGACTGAATGAAAAACTGTTTTTT. Protein sequence: CAFGLNEKLFF.

This chain links TRBV19 with TRBJ1-2; 10 positions agree with TRBD1. The CDR3 is made up of 12 amino acids. Germline V gene data show CDR1 as LNHDA and CDR2 as SQIVND (reference sequence). V shed 10 bases, J shed 8 bases, and the junction held 7 bases outside the gene matches. The CDR3 coding sequence is TGTGCCACCCCCGGGACAGGGGAGGGCTACACCTTC. It codes for CATPGTGEGYTF.

The chain uses TRBV7-8 and TRBJ1-3; TRBD1 is a possible D gene (5 bases). The CDR3 totals 15 residues. Germline loops: CDR1 SGHVS, CDR2 FQNEAQ. The V end lost 5 bases, the J end lost 0 bases, and 11 bases lay between the germline ends. The CDR3 DNA reads TGTGCCAGCAGCCCCGGGGACTACTCTGGAAACACCATATATTTT. Amino acids: CASSPGDYSGNTIYF.

The V gene is TRBV7-9, the J gene TRBJ2-1; D possibly corresponds to TRBD2 (6 bases). This CDR3 is built from 12 residues. V lost 1 base and J 9 bases, leaving 7 bases between the germline ends. Germline assignment: CDR1 SEHNR and CDR2 FQNEAQ (reference sequence). CDR3 in amino acids: CASSLDGGEQFF. DNA for the CDR3: TGTGCCAGCAGCTTAGACGGGGGTGAGCAGTTCTTC.

The chain couples TRBV5-4 to TRBJ2-6; 7 positions agree with TRBD2. The CDR3 sequence is 14 residues long. Germline CDR1 SGHNT, CDR2 YYREEE (reference sequence). V trimming: 10 bases; J trimming: 3 bases; junction bases outside the gene matches: 7. CDR3: CAFLADFGANVLTF. The DNA for the CDR3 is TGTGCCTTCCTAGCGGATTTTGGGGCCAACGTCCTGACTTTC.

This clone was observed once. One end of the junction fails to match germline, which may point to a read error. The chain employs TRBV7-7 and TRBJ2-5; 11 bases are a match to TRBD2. The germline V gene has CDR1 SSHAT and CDR2 FNYEAQ (reference sequence). The CDR3 contains 22 residues. The CDR3 DNA reads as TGTGCTAGCAGCTTAACGGGACAGGGTGACCCGGGACTAGCGGAGAACCAAGAGACCCAGTACTTC. Translating it yields CASSLTGQGDPGLAENQETQYF.

V gene TRBV4-1 combines with J gene TRBJ1-1; D remains ambiguous. This CDR3 has 15 residues. The germline V and J ends were trimmed by 1 base and 5 bases, with 14 bases remaining between them. Per the germline V gene, CDR1 is MGHRA and CDR2 is YSYEKL. CDR3 loop: CASSQGYRKLTEAFF. As DNA, the CDR3 is TGCGCCAGCAGCCAAGGTTATCGGAAACTAACTGAAGCTTTCTTT.

This chain links TRBV7-9 with TRBJ2-5; D unclear. CDR3 size: 15 residues. The germline CDR1 and CDR2 sequences are SEHNR and FQNEAQ (reference sequence). Deletions cut 4 bases from V and 10 bases from J, with 22 bases between. The CDR3 loop reads CASSSIGGYVEDQYF. CDR3 nucleotides: TGTGCCAGCAGCTCGATCGGTGGGTACGTTGAGGACCAGTACTTC.

The chain links TRBV2 to TRBJ2-7; 7 nucleotides agree with TRBD2. V shed 6 bases and J 3 bases; nucleotides not matched to a gene: 8. Germline loops: CDR1 SNHLY, CDR2 FYNNEI. The CDR3 sequence is 14 residues long. The CDR3 spells CASSLHPGGYEQYF. CDR3 bases: TGTGCCAGCAGCCTACATCCGGGAGGCTACGAGCAGTACTTC.

The CDR3 bases are TGCGCCAGCAGTAGTCTAGCGGGGGGGAGCTCCTACAATGAGCAGTTCTTC. Protein: CASSSLAGGSSYNEQFF. The gene calls are TRBV5-1 and TRBJ2-1; TRBD2 matches 12 bases. Trimming removed 5 bases from V and 0 bases from J; junction bases left unmatched: 6. Looked up from germline, CDR1 is SGHRS and CDR2 is YFSETQ. This CDR3 is 17 amino acids long.

V usage is TRBV5-6 and J usage is TRBJ1-2, with 7 bases identical to TRBD1. J lost 5 bases, V lost 0 bases, and 4 bases had no gene match. This CDR3 region has 14 residues. CDR1 and CDR2 from the germline V gene are SGHDT and YYEEEE. CDR3 protein: CASSLEQGYYGYTF. For the CDR3, the DNA is TGTGCCAGCAGCTTGGAACAGGGGTATTATGGCTACACCTTC. Supplemented by reference TRBV5-6 and TRBJ1-2, the full variable domain reads DAGVTQSPTHLIKTRGQQVTLRCSPKSGHDTVSWYQQALGQGPQFIFQYYEEEERQRGNFPDRFSGHQFPNYSSELNVNALLLGDSALYLCASSLEQGYYGYTFGSGTRLTVV.

This sequence joins TRBV28 and TRBJ2-2, with D unresolved. The CDR3 is 16 amino acids. Trimming cost V 5 bases and J 4 bases, with 17 bases left between them. Germline V gene data show CDR1 as MDHEN and CDR2 as SYDVKM. The CDR3 reads CASSTVGPVPTGELFF. The CDR3 region has the DNA TGTGCCAGCAGTACCGTTGGGCCCGTTCCCACCGGGGAGCTGTTTTTT.

This chain uses TRBV28 with TRBJ1-2, with 7 bases matching TRBD1. CDR1 and CDR2 (germline): MDHEN, SYDVKM. CDR3 length equals 13 residues. V was pared by 6 bases and J by 3 bases, with 4 bases of the junction left unmatched. CDR3 residues: CASRPGTDYGYTF. The CDR3 bases are TGTGCCAGCAGGCCCGGGACAGACTATGGCTACACCTTC.

This chain links TRBV18 with TRBJ1-1; TRBD1 agrees at 7 bases. This CDR3 contains 13 residues. With V trimmed by 5 bases and J by 5 bases, 5 bases remained unmatched. Per the germline V gene, CDR1 is KGHSH and CDR2 is LQKENI. CDR3 DNA sequence: TGTGCCAGCTCAGATACAGGGGAAACTGAAGCTTTCTTT. Translating gives CASSDTGETEAFF.

The chain couples TRBV5-1 to TRBJ2-3; D remains unclear. Germline CDR1 is SGHRS and CDR2 is YFSETQ. Trimming took 1 base from V and 0 from J, leaving 9 bases between them. The CDR3 runs 15 residues. As DNA, the CDR3 is TGCGCCAGCAGCTTGAATATCCCTAGCACAGATACGCAGTATTTT. It codes for CASSLNIPSTDTQYF.

This clone turned up a few times. V and J are TRBV10-3 and TRBJ2-7; tentative D call: TRBD2 (6 bases). The CDR3 is made up of 18 amino acids. The germline V and J ends were trimmed by 0 bases and 0 bases, with 18 bases remaining between them. The germline gives CDR1 ENHRY, CDR2 SYGVKD. The CDR3 bases are TGTGCCATCAGTGAGTCGGGGGACCGGGACTGGGACTCCTACGAGCAGTACTTC. This codes for CAISESGDRDWDSYEQYF.

This chain links TRBV27 with TRBJ2-7; 8 nucleotides line up with TRBD1. The V segment lost 3 bases and the J segment 2 bases; nucleotides outside the gene matches: 3. The CDR3 is made up of 14 amino acids. The germline CDR1 and CDR2 sequences are MNHEY and SMNVEV (reference sequence). CDR3 in amino acids: CASSFGTGTYEQYF. The CDR3 DNA reads TGTGCCAGCAGTTTCGGGACAGGAACCTACGAGCAGTACTTC.

The V gene is TRBV29-1, the J gene TRBJ2-5; 9 nucleotides agree with TRBD1. V shed 4 bases and J 2 bases; nucleotides not matched to a gene: 5. The germline V gene has CDR1 SQVTM and CDR2 ANQGSEA. CDR3 size: 14 residues. In nucleotides, the CDR3 is TGCAGCGTTGGGACAGGGGATGGTCAAGAGACCCAGTACTTC. Its protein product is CSVGTGDGQETQYF. Supplemented by reference TRBV29-1 and TRBJ2-5, the full variable domain reads SAVISQKPSRDICQRGTSLTIQCQVDSQVTMMFWYRQQPGQSLTLIATANQGSEATYESGFVIDKFPISRPNLTFSTLTVSNMSPEDSSIYLCSVGTGDGQETQYFGPGTRLLVL.

The chain carries TRBV6-5 and TRBJ2-5; 9 bases map to TRBD2. The V segment lost 1 base and the J segment 4 bases; nucleotides outside the gene matches: 7. Germline V gene sequence: CDR1 MNHEY, CDR2 SVGAGI. The CDR3 totals 16 residues. CDR3 nucleotides: TGTGCCAGCAGTTACTTTGCGGGGGGGGCGGGAGAGACCCAGTACTTC. It codes for CASSYFAGGAGETQYF.

The chain uses TRBV29-1 and TRBJ2-1; 8 nucleotides line up with TRBD2. This CDR3 has 14 residues. V trimming: 5 bases; J trimming: 7 bases; junction bases outside the gene matches: 10. The germline CDR1 and CDR2 sequences are SQVTM and ANQGSEA. In DNA form, the CDR3 reads TGCAGCGTTAGTACGGGAGGGCCGGGTAATGAGCAGTTCTTC. This gives the protein CSVSTGGPGNEQFF.

J is TRBJ1-2 and V is TRBV18; a weak D match, TRBD1 (6 bases). The length of the CDR3 is 15 residues. V shed 3 bases and J shed 6 bases, with 17 bases lying between them. Germline CDR1 reads KGHSH; CDR2 reads LQKENI. The CDR3 spells CASSPGAETFDGYTF. DNA for the CDR3: TGTGCCAGCTCACCGGGGGCGGAAACTTTCGATGGCTACACCTTC.

The genes are TRBV11-2 and TRBJ2-7, with D possibly TRBD1 on 6 matching bases. In germline, CDR1 is SGHAT, CDR2 FQNNGV. The V end lost 8 bases, the J end lost 9 bases, and 23 bases lay between the germline ends. The CDR3 runs to 14 residues. The chain's CDR3 is CASSRVRGRLVQYF. CDR3 sequence (DNA): TGTGCCAGCTCCCGGGTCAGGGGTCGTTTAGTGCAGTACTTC.

V usage is TRBV18 and J usage is TRBJ1-1; 11 nucleotides align to TRBD1. V was clipped by 1 base and J by 4 bases; unmatched bases: 5. Germline V CDR1 and CDR2: KGHSH, LQKENI. The CDR3 loop spans 16 amino acids. Here the CDR3 reads CASSPQRTGGGTEAFF. Written as DNA, the CDR3 is TGTGCCAGCTCACCACAAAGGACAGGGGGCGGCACTGAAGCTTTCTTT.

This clone was recorded only once. The gene calls are TRBV2 and TRBJ2-2; 10 nucleotides match TRBD1. The CDR3 totals 15 residues. J was trimmed by 1 base and V by 6 bases; bases with no gene match: 2. Germline V CDR1 and CDR2: SNHLY, FYNNEI. In DNA form, the CDR3 reads TGTGCCAGCAGGACAGGGGGCGAGAACACCGGGGAGCTGTTTTTT. As protein: CASRTGGENTGELFF.

The V gene is TRBV28, the J gene TRBJ2-1; 11 positions match TRBD2. Trimming took 5 bases from V and 6 from J; bases not matched to a gene: 6. Germline CDR1 and CDR2: MDHEN and SYDVKM. The CDR3 is 15 amino acids. The CDR3 loop reads CASSIAGGQFNEQFF. The DNA for the CDR3 is TGTGCCAGCAGTATAGCGGGAGGGCAGTTCAATGAGCAGTTCTTC.

The chain carries TRBV28 and TRBJ2-2; TRBD1 is a possible D gene (5 bases). Per the germline V gene, CDR1 is MDHEN and CDR2 is SYDVKM. The V gene lost 7 bases and the J gene lost 7 bases, with 19 bases spanning the gap. This CDR3 has 15 amino acids. This chain's CDR3 is CASKVTGRAVGELFF. CDR3 DNA sequence: TGTGCCAGCAAAGTAACTGGCAGGGCGGTCGGGGAGCTGTTTTTT. Together with reference TRBV28 and TRBJ2-2, the CDR3 gives the full variable domain: DVKVTQSSRYLVKRTGEKVFLECVQDMDHENMFWYRQDPGLGLRLIYFSYDVKMKEKGDIPEGYSVSREKKERFSLILESASTNQTSMYLCASKVTGRAVGELFFGEGSRLTVL.

To note about this clone: The same CDR3 arises from other DNA sequences in this sample as well. This sequence joins TRBV11-1 and TRBJ2-3; 7 bases line up with TRBD2. CDR1 and CDR2 from the germline V gene are SGHAT and FQDESV (reference sequence). V was pared by 3 bases and J by 2 bases, with 5 bases of the junction left unmatched. There are 15 residues in the CDR3. DNA of the CDR3: TGTGCCAGCAGCTTGGGGCTAGCGGACACAGATACGCAGTATTTT. Its translation is CASSLGLADTDTQYF. Supplemented by reference TRBV11-1 and TRBJ2-3, the full variable domain reads EAEVAQSPRYKITEKSQAVAFWCDPISGHATLYWYRQILGQGPELLVQFQDESVVDDSQLPKDRFSAERLKGVDSTLKIQPAELGDSAMYLCASSLGLADTDTQYFGPGTRLTVL.